These 16 T cell receptor beta chains came from one sample sequenced in a study of neurological immune-mediated disorders. TCRdb fed the 5' RACE reads into MiXCR, producing one record per CDR3 protein. The sample contains about 62,000 distinct CDR3 sequences, roughly 3.5% of which appear only once. The specimen was PBMCs. The origin of the receptors is a woman aged 45-59 years with multiple sclerosis.

There are many counts of this clonotype. The V and J genes are TRBV7-9 and TRBJ2-3, with D perhaps matching TRBD2 (6 bases). The CDR3 has 16 amino acids. V lost 6 bases and J lost 2, with 18 bases in between. Germline values: CDR1 SEHNR, CDR2 FQNEAQ (reference sequence). In nucleotides, the CDR3 is TGTGCCAGCAGGATCCGAAGTAGCGGTTTCACAGATACGCAGTATTTT. This codes for CASRIRSSGFTDTQYF. Together with reference TRBV7-9 and TRBJ2-3, the CDR3 gives the full variable domain: DTGVSQNPRHKITKRGQNVTFRCDPISEHNRLYWYRQTLGQGPEFLTYFQNEAQLEKSRLLSDRFSAERPKGSFSTLEIQRTEQGDSAMYLCASRIRSSGFTDTQYFGPGTRLTVL.

This clonotype came up many times. The CDR3 region has the DNA TGCGCCAGCAGCTTGGCTCAGACTTTAAACAATGAGCAGTTCTTC. It codes for CASSLAQTLNNEQFF. V gene TRBV5-1 combines with J gene TRBJ2-1; D gene uncertain. Germline V gene data show CDR1 as SGHRS and CDR2 as YFSETQ. The CDR3 totals 15 residues. V was pared by 0 bases and J by 5 bases, with 12 bases between.

This clonotype is labeled medium-sized. The V gene is TRBV5-1, the J gene TRBJ1-1; possibly TRBD1 for D (5 bases). Germline V gene lookup returns CDR1 SGHRS and CDR2 YFSETQ. This CDR3 has 12 amino acids. V shed 5 bases and J shed 6 bases, with 11 bases lying between them. CDR3 sequence reads: CASSAGAAEAFF. The DNA for the CDR3 is TGCGCCAGCAGTGCCGGGGCAGCTGAAGCTTTCTTT.

This clonotype was seen repeatedly, ten times or more. This rearrangement joins TRBV12-5 to TRBJ2-1; no clear D. Germline V gives CDR1 LGHNT, CDR2 FRNRAP. The CDR3 has 12 residues. Trimming removed 0 bases at V and 9 bases at J, with 6 bases between. The CDR3 loop is CASGLVWGEQFF. CDR3 nucleotides: TGTGCTAGTGGTTTGGTCTGGGGTGAGCAGTTCTTC.

The table lists this clonotype with many counts. This chain connects TRBV5-6 to TRBJ1-1; D is uncertain. V shed 4 bases and J shed 1 base, with 20 bases lying between them. Germline V gene data show CDR1 as SGHDT and CDR2 as YYEEEE. The CDR3 has 17 residues. The CDR3: CASSVAWPYSQNTEAFF. In DNA, the CDR3 is TGTGCCAGCAGCGTAGCTTGGCCTTACAGCCAGAACACTGAAGCTTTCTTT. Full variable domain (outside the CDR3, taken from reference TRBV5-6 and TRBJ1-1): DAGVTQSPTHLIKTRGQQVTLRCSPKSGHDTVSWYQQALGQGPQFIFQYYEEEERQRGNFPDRFSGHQFPNYSSELNVNALLLGDSALYLCASSVAWPYSQNTEAFFGQGTRLTVV.

This clonotype was seen at least ten times. The gene calls are TRBV6-2 or TRBV6-3 and TRBJ1-1, with D tentatively TRBD1 (6 bases). The germline CDR1 and CDR2 sequences are MNHEY and SVGEGT. CDR3 length: 13 amino acids. V dropped 10 bases and J dropped 7 bases, with 19 bases sitting between them. The CDR3 DNA reads as TGTGCCACCCGAGGTGTGGGGGCCATTGAAGCTTTCTTT. Translating it yields CATRGVGAIEAFF.

The table lists this clonotype with a few counts. It may be a read error: a sequence one base away is much more abundant. The J gene is TRBJ2-1, the V gene TRBV20-1; D is unclear. This CDR3 spans 11 amino acids. The germline gives CDR1 DFQATT, CDR2 SNEGSKA (reference sequence). The germline V and J ends were trimmed by 3 bases and 10 bases, with 10 bases remaining between them. This CDR3 is CSARIAIEQFF. In DNA, the CDR3 is TGCAGTGCTAGGATTGCGATCGAGCAGTTCTTC.

This clonotype has a count of ten or more. The chain is built from TRBV7-6 and TRBJ2-3; D ambiguous. Germline CDR1 is SGHVS and CDR2 is FNYEAQ. The V and J ends lost 5 bases and 2 bases respectively, with 11 bases between them. This CDR3 is built from 14 residues. The DNA for the CDR3 is TGTGCCAGCAGCCCCTCGGACCCCACAGATACGCAGTATTTT. Encoded protein: CASSPSDPTDTQYF.

This clonotype has ten or more counts. The rearrangement links TRBV12-3 or TRBV12-4 to TRBJ2-3, with unresolved D. There are 14 residues in the CDR3. V was cut by 3 bases and J by 0 bases, with 7 bases left in between. CDR3 region: CASSFGGSTDTQYF. For the CDR3, the DNA is TGTGCCAGCAGTTTCGGCGGAAGCACAGATACGCAGTATTTT.

This clonotype occurred many times. The rearrangement uses TRBV20-1 and TRBJ1-5; TRBD1 is a possible D gene (5 bases). V was trimmed by 3 bases and J by 9 bases, leaving 21 bases between them. From germline, CDR1 is DFQATT and CDR2 SNEGSKA (reference sequence). This CDR3 comprises 15 residues. The CDR3 reads CSASQGLDEATPQHF. CDR3 nucleotide sequence: TGCAGTGCTAGTCAGGGACTTGATGAAGCGACGCCCCAGCATTTT.

The chain combines TRBV10-3 with TRBJ1-1, with D hard to call. This CDR3 is 14 amino acids long. The ends were cut back, 3 bases at V and 4 bases at J, with 12 bases in the middle. Per germline, CDR1 ENHRY and CDR2 SYGVKD. CDR3 bases: TGTGCCATCAGTGAAGGCCCGGGGAGCACTGAAGCTTTCTTT. Translating it yields CAISEGPGSTEAFF.

In this sample, this clonotype turned up many times. V gene TRBV5-1 combines with J gene TRBJ1-5; 9 bases line up with TRBD1. Germline values: CDR1 SGHRS, CDR2 YFSETQ. V gave up 4 bases and J gave up 4 bases; unmatched junction bases: 6. This CDR3 is 15 amino acids long. As DNA, the CDR3 is TGCGCCAGCAGCAAGGACAGGGGTGTGAATCAGCCCCAGCATTTT. It codes for CASSKDRGVNQPQHF. The complete variable domain, with remaining parts taken from reference TRBV5-1 and TRBJ1-5, reads KAGVTQTPRYLIKTRGQQVTLSCSPISGHRSVSWYQQTPGQGLQFLFEYFSETQRNKGNFPGRFSGRQFSNSRSEMNVSTLELGDSALYLCASSKDRGVNQPQHFGDGTRLSIL.

The CDR3 loop reads CASSLRLAGGREQYF. The CDR3 DNA follows: TGTGCCAGCAGCTTGCGCCTAGCGGGAGGGCGGGAGCAGTACTTC. J is TRBJ2-7 and V is TRBV5-5, with 12 bases aligning to TRBD2. There are 15 residues in the CDR3. J gave up 7 bases and V 1 base, and 6 bases lay outside the gene matches. The germline gives CDR1 SGHKS, CDR2 YYEKEE (reference sequence).

Ten or more counts support this clonotype. The J gene is TRBJ2-3, the V gene TRBV12-3 or TRBV12-4, with 10 nucleotides matching TRBD1. The CDR3 has 14 amino acids. J was trimmed by 5 bases and V by 7 bases; bases with no gene match: 6. CDR3 protein: CASTTGTGVDTQYF. The CDR3 nucleotides are TGTGCCAGCACTACCGGGACAGGGGTAGATACGCAGTATTTT.

There are many counts of this clonotype. The V call is TRBV6-2 or TRBV6-3, the J call TRBJ1-2; D uncertain. The CDR3 extends over 10 amino acids. Germline-derived CDR1 and CDR2 are MNHEY and SVGEGT. V was clipped by 11 bases and J by 7 bases, with 11 bases between them. The CDR3 region is CAAGPFGYTF. The DNA for the CDR3 is TGTGCCGCAGGACCCTTTGGCTACACCTTC.

This clonotype showed up just a few times. Since the CDR3 does not end with the conserved phenylalanine or tryptophan, this likely comes from a read error. The rearrangement uses TRBV12-3 or TRBV12-4 and TRBJ1-1, with no clear D. The V end lost 3 bases, the J end lost 1 base, and 6 bases lay between the germline ends. The CDR3 is made up of 13 amino acids. Written as DNA, the CDR3 is TGTGCCAGCAGTTTTAGGCAGAACACTGAAGCTTTCTGT. This encodes CASSFRQNTEAFC.